The 19 T cell receptor beta chains in this list originate from one sample, sequenced in a study of shared clonotypes between healthy human individuals. Measured with immunoSEQ multiplex PCR; TCRdb has only the in-frame clones, and not every one. The sample lists 2,500,000 or so clones, around 94% occurring once. Source material: naive CD4+ T cells sorted from blood. Subset defined: CD45RA+ positively selected. All receptors come from a man aged 18 to 29 in good health.

The rearrangement joins TRBV11-2 to TRBJ1-1; D gene unclear. The germline CDR1 and CDR2 sequences are SGHAT and FQNNGV. Trimming pared 2 bases from V and 2 bases from J, leaving 9 bases between. This CDR3 has 14 amino acids. CDR3 nucleotides: TGTGCCAGCAGCTTAACAGTAATAAACACTGAAGCTTTCTTT. Its protein is CASSLTVINTEAFF.

This sequence joins TRBV6-1 and TRBJ2-5; weak D call: TRBD2 (6 bases). This CDR3 is 14 amino acids long. V was clipped by 4 bases and J by 3 bases, with 12 bases between them. The germline CDR1 and CDR2 sequences are MNHNS and SASEGT. The CDR3 nucleotides read TGTGCCAGCAGTGGAGGGACTGTGAAAGAGACCCAGTACTTC. The encoded protein is CASSGGTVKETQYF.

The chain combines TRBV7-8 with TRBJ2-1; D is unclear. The germline V gene encodes CDR1 SGHVS and CDR2 FQNEAQ. Trimming took off 2 bases at V and 0 bases at J, with 5 bases between the two ends. The CDR3 runs to 14 residues. CDR3 DNA sequence: TGTGCCAGCAGCTTAACCAACTCCTACAATGAGCAGTTCTTC. Translation gives CASSLTNSYNEQFF. Filled out from reference TRBV7-8 and TRBJ2-1, the complete variable domain reads GAGVSQSPRYKVAKRGQDVALRCDPISGHVSLFWYQQALGQGPEFLTYFQNEAQLDKSGLPSDRFFAERPEGSVSTLKIQRTQQEDSAVYLCASSLTNSYNEQFFGPGTRLTVL.

The CDR3 here is CASSSDRRDTQYF. The CDR3 region has the DNA TGCGCCAGCAGCTCAGACAGGAGAGATACGCAGTATTTT. The rearrangement uses TRBV5-1 and TRBJ2-3, with a weak D call TRBD1 (6 bases). The germline gives CDR1 SGHRS, CDR2 YFSETQ. With 3 bases removed from V and 5 bases from J, the gap between germline ends came to 10 bases. The CDR3 sequence is 13 residues long.

This chain connects TRBV7-9 to TRBJ2-6; D gene uncertain. Trimming shortened V by 7 bases and J by 6 bases, and 16 bases separated the two germline ends. CDR3 length equals 15 residues. From germline, CDR1 is SEHNR and CDR2 FQNEAQ (reference sequence). CDR3 sequence reads: CASKIAVLEANVLTF. CDR3 bases: TGTGCCAGCAAAATTGCGGTCCTCGAGGCCAACGTCCTGACTTTC.

The CDR3 coding sequence is TGTGCCAGCAGCCCCCGAAGGGGAGTAGGTAATTCACCCCTCCACTTT. Translation: CASSPRRGVGNSPLHF. The genes are TRBV7-2 and TRBJ1-6; a weak D match, TRBD1 (5 bases). The CDR3 covers 16 residues. Trimming cost V 5 bases and J 6 bases, with 17 bases left between them. The germline CDR1 and CDR2 sequences are SGHTA and FQGNSA.

V and J are TRBV7-9 and TRBJ2-7, with no clear D. Germline V gene data show CDR1 as SEHNR and CDR2 as FQNEAQ (reference sequence). The length of the CDR3 is 17 residues. The germline V and J ends were trimmed by 5 bases and 3 bases, with 23 bases remaining between them. The CDR3 DNA sequence: TGTGCCAGCAGCCCCATTGTCGGCAGGCTCTCCGGCTACGAGCAGTACTTC. Translation gives CASSPIVGRLSGYEQYF.

The rearrangement joins TRBV2 to TRBJ2-6; D ambiguous. V gave up 5 bases and J gave up 2 bases, with 10 bases separating them. Per the germline V gene, CDR1 is SNHLY and CDR2 is FYNNEI. The length of the CDR3 is 15 residues. The CDR3 DNA reads as TGTGCCAGCAGTCTCGGTCTAGCTGGGGCCAACGTCCTGACTTTC. It yields the protein CASSLGLAGANVLTF.

The chain employs TRBV10-3 and TRBJ1-2; D ambiguous. V gave up 0 bases and J gave up 4 bases, with 12 bases separating them. The CDR3 is 15 residues long. Germline CDR1 reads ENHRY; CDR2 reads SYGVKD. The CDR3 coding sequence is TGTGCCATCAGTGAGTCGACTCCGGGCACCTATGGCTACACCTTC. Translated: CAISESTPGTYGYTF.

J is TRBJ2-3 and V is TRBV7-9; 7 bases match TRBD2. Germline loops: CDR1 SEHNR, CDR2 FQNEAQ (reference sequence). The CDR3 is made up of 14 amino acids. Trimming at V came to 5 bases and at J to 1 base, leaving 3 bases not matched to a gene. DNA for the CDR3: TGTGCCAGCAGCCGGGCGGGGGGCACAGATACGCAGTATTTT. It encodes CASSRAGGTDTQYF.

This sequence joins TRBV6-5 and TRBJ1-5, with TRBD1 matching 7 bases. In germline, CDR1 is MNHEY, CDR2 SVGAGI. The CDR3 is 15 residues long. Unmatched junction bases numbered 11, after V lost 7 bases and J lost 5 bases. The CDR3 protein is CASNHRGLVYQPQHF. CDR3 sequence (DNA): TGTGCCAGCAATCACAGGGGATTAGTATATCAGCCCCAGCATTTT.

The gene calls are TRBV6-5 and TRBJ2-5; D might be TRBD1 (7 bases). This CDR3 has 14 residues. Deletions cut 6 bases from V and 5 bases from J, with 16 bases between. Germline V lookup: CDR1 MNHEY, CDR2 SVGAGI. The CDR3 here is CASSPQGRTETQYF. Written as DNA, the CDR3 is TGTGCCAGCAGCCCACAGGGGAGGACGGAGACCCAGTACTTC.

The CDR3 loop reads CASSLLGQSVTGELFF. The CDR3 region has the DNA TGTGCCAGCAGTTTGTTGGGTCAGTCCGTCACCGGGGAGCTGTTTTTT. The genes are TRBV27 and TRBJ2-2; D uncertain. Trimming removed 3 bases at V and 4 bases at J, with 15 bases between. The germline V gene has CDR1 MNHEY and CDR2 SMNVEV (reference sequence). The CDR3 spans 16 residues.

This CDR3 is CASSLGGLVGYHRDEQYF. The CDR3 DNA follows: TGTGCCAGCAGCTTGGGGGGACTAGTTGGCTATCACCGGGACGAGCAGTACTTC. This chain joins TRBV5-4 and TRBJ2-7, with TRBD2 matching 8 bases. Germline loops: CDR1 SGHNT, CDR2 YYREEE (reference sequence). The CDR3 has 18 amino acids. The V gene end was trimmed by 0 bases and the J gene end by 5 bases; junction bases not matched to a gene: 16.

V is TRBV6-1 and J is TRBJ1-2, with 7 bases identical to TRBD1. This CDR3 contains 15 residues. Germline CDR1 MNHNS, CDR2 SASEGT. V shed 4 bases, J shed 0 bases, and the junction held 5 bases outside the gene matches. CDR3 in DNA: TGTGCCAGCAGTGGACAGGGTGGCCCTAACTATGGCTACACCTTC. This encodes CASSGQGGPNYGYTF.

The chain employs TRBV29-1 and TRBJ2-3, with a weak D call TRBD2 (5 bases). The CDR3 totals 13 residues. Germline V gene data show CDR1 as SQVTM and CDR2 as ANQGSEA. V was clipped by 5 bases and J by 1 base, with 10 bases between them. CDR3 amino acids: CSVLPAGTDTQYF. CDR3 nucleotide sequence: TGCAGCGTTCTACCAGCGGGCACAGATACGCAGTATTTT.

For this clone: Distinct nucleotide sequences in the sample also encode this CDR3. V is TRBV29-1 and J is TRBJ2-7; D may correspond to TRBD1 or TRBD2 (5 bases each). The CDR3 is made up of 12 amino acids. Trimming removed 4 bases at V and 2 bases at J, with 9 bases between. Germline CDR1 reads SQVTM; CDR2 reads ANQGSEA. The CDR3 loop reads CSVAQGPYEQYF. In DNA, the CDR3 is TGCAGCGTTGCCCAGGGACCCTACGAGCAGTACTTC.

CDR3 DNA: TGTGCCATCAGTGCCGCCAGGGACGGCTACACCTTC. Amino acids: CAISAARDGYTF. The chain uses TRBV10-3 and TRBJ1-2, with D possibly being TRBD1 (5 bases). The germline gives CDR1 ENHRY, CDR2 SYGVKD. Between the trimmed V and J ends, which lost 4 bases and 8 bases, there was a span of 11 bases. The CDR3 length is 12 residues.

The rearrangement links TRBV5-1 to TRBJ2-1, with D unresolved. The CDR3 consists of 12 residues. The V and J ends lost 4 bases and 6 bases respectively, with 8 bases between them. Per germline, CDR1 SGHRS and CDR2 YFSETQ. The DNA for the CDR3 is TGCGCCAGCAGCCCCTCGGGCAATGAGCAGTTCTTC. Translating gives CASSPSGNEQFF.